This T cell receptor (beta chain) comes out of a study of cytomegalovirus exposure and HLA in healthy donors. Concerning this clone: The antigen remains unidentified.

Amplification used 60 Vbeta primers and 13 Jbeta primers. Sequencing was performed with immunoSEQ multiplex PCR; in TCRdb, only in-frame clones are kept and a portion is missing. The sample shows some 110,000 clones, roughly 70% of them seen only once. Germline-derived CDR1 and CDR2 are SGHNT and YYREEE (reference sequence). CDR3 length: 15 amino acids. Trimming removed 5 bases from V and 3 bases from J; junction bases left unmatched: 2. Study-level results: Cytomegalovirus-associated TCR beta chains were listed, numbering 164. Analysis performed later found approximately 17,000 TCR beta sequences associated with HLA alleles at 0.05 false discovery rate. In a later analysis, the majority of CMV-associated beta chains seemingly showed HLA restriction. In a later analysis, TCR beta V- and J-gene trimming showed a link to a missense DCLRE1C variant.

V and J are TRBV5-4 and TRBJ2-1, with 13 bases identical to TRBD2. The receptor was derived from a male donor in good health and CMV-seropositive. Sequencing input: PBMCs. The CDR3 spells CASRRTSGSYNEQFF. The DNA for the CDR3 is TGTGCCAGCAGACGGACTAGCGGGAGCTACAATGAGCAGTTCTTC.